This entry lists 15 T cell receptor beta chains sequenced from one sample in a study of CD8+ T cells in alopecia areata. cDNA serving as the sequencing template came from extracted, reverse transcribed RNA. Produced via immunoSEQ multiplex PCR; TCRdb's table is partial and in-frame only. The table has around 160,000 clones, about 89% seen once. The input for sequencing was CD8+ T cells sorted from blood, taken at week 0. Source of these receptors: a human donor with alopecia areata.

J is TRBJ2-7 and V is TRBV6-5; TRBD1 agrees at 7 bases. Germline loops: CDR1 MNHEY, CDR2 SVGAGI. With V trimmed by 7 bases and J by 1 base, 7 bases remained unmatched. The CDR3 has 14 amino acids. The CDR3 DNA follows: TGTGCCAGCAAGATACAGGGGTCTTCCTACGAGCAGTACTTC. This gives the protein CASKIQGSSYEQYF.

This rearrangement joins TRBV2 to TRBJ2-3; 9 nucleotides agree with TRBD1. Germline CDR1 SNHLY, CDR2 FYNNEI. This CDR3 is 14 amino acids long. The V segment lost 6 bases and the J segment 4 bases; nucleotides outside the gene matches: 5. CDR3 amino acids: CASRDTGGADTQYF. The CDR3 nucleotides read TGTGCCAGCAGAGATACAGGGGGCGCAGATACGCAGTATTTT.

V is TRBV9 and J is TRBJ2-1; 13 positions match TRBD2. The CDR3 is 16 residues long. CDR1 and CDR2 from the germline V gene are SGDLS and YYNGEE. Trimming took 3 bases from V and 7 from J; bases not matched to a gene: 7. The CDR3: CASSAPLAGGGNEQFF. DNA of the CDR3: TGTGCCAGCAGCGCCCCACTAGCGGGAGGGGGGAATGAGCAGTTCTTC.

This clone was picked up one time. The chain is built from TRBV5-4 and TRBJ2-2, with TRBD1 matching over 10 bases. Germline V gene data show CDR1 as SGHNT and CDR2 as YYREEE (reference sequence). The CDR3 spans 14 residues. The V segment lost 9 bases and the J segment 4 bases; nucleotides outside the gene matches: 6. The CDR3 bases are TGTGCCACCAGGGACAGGGGTGGCACCGGGGAGCTGTTTTTT. Translating it yields CATRDRGGTGELFF.

The chain links TRBV5-1 to TRBJ2-1; D unresolved. This CDR3 has 18 amino acids. Deletions cut 2 bases from V and 8 bases from J, with 26 bases between. CDR1 SGHRS and CDR2 YFSETQ come from the germline V gene. CDR3 DNA: TGCGCCAGCAGCTTAAATTTCGCGTGGCCCCTAGTCCACTATGAGCAGTTCTTC. Its protein is CASSLNFAWPLVHYEQFF. Full variable domain (missing parts from reference TRBV5-1 and TRBJ2-1): KAGVTQTPRYLIKTRGQQVTLSCSPISGHRSVSWYQQTPGQGLQFLFEYFSETQRNKGNFPGRFSGRQFSNSRSEMNVSTLELGDSALYLCASSLNFAWPLVHYEQFFGPGTRLTVL.

This chain links TRBV27 with TRBJ2-7; 8 bases are a match to TRBD1. V gave up 5 bases and J gave up 3 bases; unmatched junction bases: 9. The CDR3 length is 15 residues. Germline lookup yields CDR1 MNHEY and CDR2 SMNVEV (reference sequence). CDR3 loop: CASSTPDRANYEQYF. CDR3 bases: TGTGCCAGCAGTACTCCGGACAGGGCGAACTACGAGCAGTACTTC.

The V gene is TRBV29-1, the J gene TRBJ1-2, with 8 bases aligning to TRBD1. With 7 bases clipped from V and 4 bases from J, the junction kept 11 bases outside the gene matches. The germline V gene has CDR1 SQVTM and CDR2 ANQGSEA. The CDR3 sequence is 14 residues long. The CDR3 region has the DNA TGCAGCGCTGTGGGACAGGCCCCAATCTATGGCTACACCTTC. This gives the protein CSAVGQAPIYGYTF.

V and J are TRBV19 and TRBJ2-7; D is unresolved. Trimming took 5 bases from V and 7 from J, leaving 15 bases between them. This CDR3 contains 13 residues. From germline, CDR1 is LNHDA and CDR2 SQIVND (reference sequence). The CDR3: CASSPGPIGEQYF. The CDR3 coding sequence is TGTGCCAGTAGTCCCGGACCTATTGGGGAGCAGTACTTC.

Worth noting for this clone: Additional DNA sequences in this sample encode the identical CDR3. This rearrangement joins TRBV7-3 to TRBJ2-2, with D maybe TRBD2 (5 bases). From germline, CDR1 is SGHTA and CDR2 FQGTGA. Trimming left V 1 base short and J 5 bases short, with 5 bases between. This CDR3 is 13 amino acids long. This CDR3 is CASSLSGTGELFF. CDR3 sequence (DNA): TGTGCCAGCAGCTTAAGCGGGACCGGGGAGCTGTTTTTT.

The chain uses TRBV27 and TRBJ1-1; D may be TRBD1 (5 bases). This CDR3 is 13 amino acids long. Trimming cost V 6 bases and J 4 bases, with 12 bases left between them. CDR1 is MNHEY, CDR2 SMNVEV, per germline (reference sequence). CDR3 region: CASRWGDATEAFF. In DNA form, the CDR3 reads TGTGCCAGCAGATGGGGGGATGCCACTGAAGCTTTCTTT.

The rearrangement links TRBV4-1 to TRBJ2-2, with no clear D. Trimming pared 2 bases from V and 6 bases from J, leaving 1 base between. There are 11 residues in the CDR3. Looked up from germline, CDR1 is MGHRA and CDR2 is YSYEKL. The DNA of the CDR3 is TGCGCCAGCAGCCAATCCGGGGAGCTGTTTTTT. Encoded protein: CASSQSGELFF.

V usage is TRBV30 and J usage is TRBJ2-2, with D tentatively TRBD1 (6 bases). Deletions cut 0 bases from V and 3 bases from J, with 14 bases between. The CDR3 length is 16 residues. Germline CDR1 is GTSNPN and CDR2 is SVGIG (reference sequence). Written as DNA, the CDR3 is TGTGCCTGGAGTGTAACAGGGATTGGGGACACCGGGGAGCTGTTTTTT. It translates to CAWSVTGIGDTGELFF.

This clone was counted a single time. V usage is TRBV5-4 and J usage is TRBJ2-2; 9 bases are shared with TRBD1. The germline CDR1 and CDR2 sequences are SGHNT and YYREEE (reference sequence). CDR3 size: 17 residues. After removal of 4 bases from V and 3 bases from J, the junction contained 10 bases not matched to a gene. CDR3 DNA sequence: TGTGCCAGCAGCCTGGACGGGGGACAGGGTTACACCGGGGAGCTGTTTTTT. This translates into CASSLDGGQGYTGELFF.

The chain employs TRBV13 and TRBJ1-1, with a possible D match to TRBD1 (5 bases). Trimming took off 0 bases at V and 1 base at J, with 18 bases between the two ends. Germline V CDR1 and CDR2: PRHDT, FYEKMQ (reference sequence). The CDR3 runs 18 residues. CDR3 residues: CASSLGGIATGKNTEAFF. The DNA of the CDR3 is TGTGCCAGCAGCTTAGGAGGGATTGCCACAGGAAAGAACACTGAAGCTTTCTTT.

The chain links TRBV6-6 to TRBJ1-1, with no clear D. Trimming cost V 8 bases and J 3 bases, with 10 bases left between them. This CDR3 has 12 amino acids. CDR1 MNHNY and CDR2 SVGAGI come from the germline V gene (reference sequence). CDR3 nucleotide sequence: TGTGCCAGCCTGGGTAAGGACACTGAAGCTTTCTTT. Amino acids: CASLGKDTEAFF.